The 4 T cell receptor beta chains presented below share a single source sample, sequenced in a study of identical twins. MiXCR was run by TCRdb on the 5' RACE reads, yielding one entry per CDR3 protein. The sample consists of 640,000 or so distinct CDR3 sequences, 5.5% to 6.5% of them appearing once. The sequenced sample consisted of naive T cells sorted from blood. These receptors were collected from a man aged 18 to 30 in good health.

The chain employs TRBV30 and TRBJ2-7, with D perhaps matching TRBD2 (5 bases). Looked up from germline, CDR1 is GTSNPN and CDR2 is SVGIG (reference sequence). Trimming took 4 bases from V and 2 from J, leaving 12 bases between them. The CDR3 consists of 13 residues. In DNA, the CDR3 is TGTGCCTGGATCTCGGGATATACCTACGAGCAGTACTTC. Translation gives CAWISGYTYEQYF.

This clonotype has a handful of counts. The chain is built from TRBV7-9 and TRBJ2-3; possible D gene TRBD1, 6 bases. Trimming took 5 bases from V and 4 from J, leaving 10 bases between them. This CDR3 has 13 amino acids. CDR1 and CDR2 from the germline V gene are SEHNR and FQNEAQ (reference sequence). CDR3 sequence: CASSLRQADTQYF. CDR3 bases: TGTGCCAGCAGCCTTCGACAGGCAGATACGCAGTATTTT. Filled out from reference TRBV7-9 and TRBJ2-3, the complete variable domain reads DTGVSQNPRHKITKRGQNVTFRCDPISEHNRLYWYRQTLGQGPEFLTYFQNEAQLEKSRLLSDRFSAERPKGSFSTLEIQRTEQGDSAMYLCASSLRQADTQYFGPGTRLTVL.

This clonotype has at least ten counts. The chain uses TRBV3-1 and TRBJ2-7; TRBD2 matches at 7 bases. Germline-derived CDR1 and CDR2 are LGHDT and YNNKEL (reference sequence). The trim removed 0 bases at V and 7 bases at J, leaving 0 bases unmatched. The CDR3 extends over 12 amino acids. CDR3 amino acids: CASSQDGREQYF. The CDR3 DNA reads TGTGCCAGCAGCCAAGACGGGAGGGAGCAGTACTTC.

This clonotype came up many times. The chain has TRBV27 and TRBJ1-2; perhaps TRBD1 as D (6 bases). The V end lost 5 bases, the J end lost 8 bases, and 12 bases lay between the germline ends. This CDR3 comprises 12 residues. Germline CDR1 MNHEY, CDR2 SMNVEV (reference sequence). The CDR3 sequence: CASSTTGMGYTF. The CDR3 region has the DNA TGTGCCAGCAGTACTACAGGGATGGGCTACACCTTC.